These 18 T cell receptor beta chains were all obtained from the same sample, sequenced in a study of blood T cell repertoires in COVID-19. Generated by immunoSEQ multiplex PCR, the TCRdb table keeps only in-frame clones and is missing some. This table holds some 110,000 clones, approximately 90% found once. The material sequenced was peripheral blood. The receptors stem from a human donor with active COVID-19. The donor label of this sample is uncertain.

The V call is TRBV4-1, the J call TRBJ1-1; D may be TRBD1 (5 bases). Germline CDR1 MGHRA, CDR2 YSYEKL. This CDR3 is 14 amino acids long. The V gene lost 5 bases and the J gene lost 0 bases, with 10 bases spanning the gap. The CDR3 is CASSGPTVNTEAFF. In nucleotides, the CDR3 is TGCGCCAGCAGCGGTCCGACAGTGAACACTGAAGCTTTCTTT.

This chain connects TRBV5-1 to TRBJ1-4; 7 nucleotides agree with TRBD1. The germline CDR1 and CDR2 sequences are SGHRS and YFSETQ. CDR3 length: 15 amino acids. V shed 4 bases and J 5 bases; nucleotides not matched to a gene: 8. The CDR3 sequence is CASSKQGYENEKLFF. In nucleotides, the CDR3 is TGCGCCAGCAGCAAACAGGGGTATGAGAATGAAAAACTGTTTTTT.

The chain couples TRBV7-2 to TRBJ1-6, with D perhaps TRBD1 (6 bases). Germline CDR1 SGHTA, CDR2 FQGNSA. The CDR3 consists of 14 residues. V lost 6 bases, J lost 7 bases, and 13 bases lay in between. The CDR3 sequence: CASSLTGPNSPLHF. The CDR3 DNA sequence: TGTGCCAGCAGTCTAACAGGGCCGAATTCACCCCTCCACTTT.

The chain carries TRBV2 and TRBJ2-4; TRBD2 aligns across 10 bases. The V gene end was trimmed by 8 bases and the J gene end by 1 base; junction bases not matched to a gene: 14. Per the germline V gene, CDR1 is SNHLY and CDR2 is FYNNEI. The CDR3 is made up of 18 amino acids. The DNA for the CDR3 is TGTGCCAGCGGTGGCGATAGCGGGGGGTTTGGGGCCAAAAACATTCAGTACTTC. This gives the protein CASGGDSGGFGAKNIQYF. Filled out from reference TRBV2 and TRBJ2-4, the complete variable domain reads EPEVTQTPSHQVTQMGQEVILRCVPISNHLYFYWYRQILGQKVEFLVSFYNNEISEKSEIFDDQFSVERPDGSNFTLKIRSTKLEDSAMYFCASGGDSGGFGAKNIQYFGAGTRLSVL.

This clone was counted once. V and J are TRBV11-2 and TRBJ1-1, with 9 bases identical to TRBD1. The junction had 11 bases not matched to a gene; V was cut back by 5 bases and J by 1 base. CDR1 and CDR2 from the germline V gene are SGHAT and FQNNGV. The CDR3 extends over 17 amino acids. DNA for the CDR3: TGTGCCAGCAGCACCCGCCTCGGACAGGGGACGAACACTGAAGCTTTCTTT. Translating gives CASSTRLGQGTNTEAFF.

This sequence joins TRBV5-1 and TRBJ2-5; a possible D gene is TRBD2 (7 bases). This CDR3 comprises 15 residues. Germline lookup yields CDR1 SGHRS and CDR2 YFSETQ. Trimming left V 1 base short and J 5 bases short, with 15 bases between. The CDR3 region has the DNA TGCGCCAGCAGCTTGAACGCGGGGGCGGAGGAGACCCAGTACTTC. This codes for CASSLNAGAEETQYF.

The chain joins TRBV6-5 to TRBJ2-1, with TRBD1 as a possible D gene (7 bases). CDR3 length: 14 amino acids. Trimming shortened V by 0 bases and J by 9 bases, and 12 bases separated the two germline ends. The germline CDR1 and CDR2 sequences are MNHEY and SVGAGI. The CDR3: CASSYSRGRGEQFF. The CDR3 bases are TGTGCCAGCAGTTACTCGAGGGGGCGGGGTGAGCAGTTCTTC.

The J gene is TRBJ1-5, the V gene TRBV23-1; 7 positions match TRBD1. TRBV23-1 is an open reading frame, and its role is uncertain. The J segment lost 0 bases and the V segment lost 0 bases, leaving 20 bases of the junction unmatched. The CDR3 length is 22 residues. CDR3 sequence: CASSQSELEHRGRAYSNQPQHF. For the CDR3, the DNA is TGCGCCAGCAGTCAATCGGAATTGGAACACAGGGGTAGGGCATATAGCAATCAGCCCCAGCATTTT.

The chain has TRBV5-6 and TRBJ1-1; D might be TRBD1 (5 bases). This CDR3 region has 14 residues. The V gene lost 3 bases and the J gene lost 7 bases, with 16 bases spanning the gap. CDR1 is SGHDT, CDR2 YYEEEE, per germline. The CDR3 loop is CASSSIGTGNEAFF. CDR3 bases: TGTGCCAGCAGCTCAATCGGCACAGGTAATGAAGCTTTCTTT.

The rearrangement links TRBV7-2 to TRBJ2-7, with 12 bases identical to TRBD2. The V gene's germline CDR1 is SGHTA and CDR2 FQGNSA. CDR3 length equals 16 residues. With V trimmed by 5 bases and J by 1 base, 6 bases remained unmatched. The CDR3 loop is CASSLSLAGGSYEQYF. The CDR3 DNA sequence: TGTGCCAGCAGCCTCTCCCTAGCGGGGGGGTCCTACGAGCAGTACTTC.

The DNA of the CDR3 is TGTGCCAGCAGTGATGGGACTAGCGGGGAAGGCACAGATACGCAGTATTTT. Its translation is CASSDGTSGEGTDTQYF. V and J are TRBV28 and TRBJ2-3, with TRBD2 matching 13 bases. Germline-derived CDR1 and CDR2 are MDHEN and SYDVKM. The CDR3 contains 17 residues. V dropped 5 bases and J dropped 1; count of bases not matched to a gene: 6.

The chain links TRBV9 to TRBJ2-1, with unresolved D. V shed 0 bases and J shed 5 bases, with 6 bases lying between them. Germline assignment: CDR1 SGDLS and CDR2 YYNGEE. CDR3 length: 13 amino acids. CDR3 protein: CASSVGVNNEQFF. The CDR3 DNA sequence: TGTGCCAGCAGCGTAGGTGTCAACAATGAGCAGTTCTTC.

Regarding this clone: The junction and the germline gene differ at one end; a read error may be behind it. The chain joins TRBV5-6 to TRBJ2-5, with TRBD2 matching over 12 bases. There are 14 residues in the CDR3. Germline V gene lookup returns CDR1 SGHDT and CDR2 YYEEEE. The CDR3 region is CASSLGLAGETQYF. The CDR3 nucleotides read TGTGCCAGCAGTTTGGGACTAGCGGGAGAGACCCAGTACTTC.

The rearrangement links TRBV18 to TRBJ2-2; D possibly corresponds to TRBD1 (5 bases). The germline V gene encodes CDR1 KGHSH and CDR2 LQKENI. The CDR3 totals 14 residues. Trimming shortened V by 2 bases and J by 1 base, and 5 bases separated the two germline ends. The CDR3 spells CASSPRGNTGELFF. The CDR3 DNA is TGTGCCAGCTCACCAAGGGGGAACACCGGGGAGCTGTTTTTT.

The chain is built from TRBV18 and TRBJ1-1, with 8 bases that match TRBD1. The junction had 9 bases not matched to a gene; V was cut back by 6 bases and J by 0 bases. The CDR3 consists of 16 residues. Germline V gene lookup returns CDR1 KGHSH and CDR2 LQKENI. The CDR3 protein is CASSPRGPGLNTEAFF. The CDR3 DNA reads as TGTGCCAGCTCGCCCAGGGGGCCTGGATTGAACACTGAAGCTTTCTTT. Based on the CDR3 plus reference TRBV18 and TRBJ1-1, the full variable domain is NAGVMQNPRHLVRRRGQEARLRCSPMKGHSHVYWYRQLPEEGLKFMVYLQKENIIDESGMPKERFSAEFPKEGPSILRIQQVVRGDSAAYFCASSPRGPGLNTEAFFGQGTRLTVV.

CDR3 coding DNA: TGTGCCAGCAGCGTTCGGTGTACATTACAGGGGGTCAATCAGCCCCAGCATTTT. Protein sequence: CASSVRCTLQGVNQPQHF. The chain combines TRBV21-1 with TRBJ1-5; whether TRBD1, the table's D call, matches the DNA was not checked. TRBV21-1 is reported as a pseudogene. This CDR3 contains 18 residues.

The chain couples TRBV16 to TRBJ2-6; the match to TRBD2 covers 9 bases. CDR1 is KGHSY and CDR2 is FQNENV in the germline V gene. The CDR3 spans 17 residues. The V segment lost 1 base and the J segment 2 bases; nucleotides outside the gene matches: 3. In DNA form, the CDR3 reads TGTGCCAGCAGCCAATGGCGGGGGGGCACTGGGGCCAACGTCCTGACTTTC. Its translation is CASSQWRGGTGANVLTF.

The chain combines TRBV6-2 or TRBV6-3 with TRBJ2-1; perhaps TRBD2 as D (6 bases). Trimming stripped 6 bases from V and 7 bases from J, with 10 bases between. This CDR3 region has 12 residues. The germline V gene encodes CDR1 MNHEY and CDR2 SVGEGT. The CDR3 DNA reads TGTGCCAGCAGCACCCTAGCGAATGAGCAGTTCTTC. It specifies CASSTLANEQFF.